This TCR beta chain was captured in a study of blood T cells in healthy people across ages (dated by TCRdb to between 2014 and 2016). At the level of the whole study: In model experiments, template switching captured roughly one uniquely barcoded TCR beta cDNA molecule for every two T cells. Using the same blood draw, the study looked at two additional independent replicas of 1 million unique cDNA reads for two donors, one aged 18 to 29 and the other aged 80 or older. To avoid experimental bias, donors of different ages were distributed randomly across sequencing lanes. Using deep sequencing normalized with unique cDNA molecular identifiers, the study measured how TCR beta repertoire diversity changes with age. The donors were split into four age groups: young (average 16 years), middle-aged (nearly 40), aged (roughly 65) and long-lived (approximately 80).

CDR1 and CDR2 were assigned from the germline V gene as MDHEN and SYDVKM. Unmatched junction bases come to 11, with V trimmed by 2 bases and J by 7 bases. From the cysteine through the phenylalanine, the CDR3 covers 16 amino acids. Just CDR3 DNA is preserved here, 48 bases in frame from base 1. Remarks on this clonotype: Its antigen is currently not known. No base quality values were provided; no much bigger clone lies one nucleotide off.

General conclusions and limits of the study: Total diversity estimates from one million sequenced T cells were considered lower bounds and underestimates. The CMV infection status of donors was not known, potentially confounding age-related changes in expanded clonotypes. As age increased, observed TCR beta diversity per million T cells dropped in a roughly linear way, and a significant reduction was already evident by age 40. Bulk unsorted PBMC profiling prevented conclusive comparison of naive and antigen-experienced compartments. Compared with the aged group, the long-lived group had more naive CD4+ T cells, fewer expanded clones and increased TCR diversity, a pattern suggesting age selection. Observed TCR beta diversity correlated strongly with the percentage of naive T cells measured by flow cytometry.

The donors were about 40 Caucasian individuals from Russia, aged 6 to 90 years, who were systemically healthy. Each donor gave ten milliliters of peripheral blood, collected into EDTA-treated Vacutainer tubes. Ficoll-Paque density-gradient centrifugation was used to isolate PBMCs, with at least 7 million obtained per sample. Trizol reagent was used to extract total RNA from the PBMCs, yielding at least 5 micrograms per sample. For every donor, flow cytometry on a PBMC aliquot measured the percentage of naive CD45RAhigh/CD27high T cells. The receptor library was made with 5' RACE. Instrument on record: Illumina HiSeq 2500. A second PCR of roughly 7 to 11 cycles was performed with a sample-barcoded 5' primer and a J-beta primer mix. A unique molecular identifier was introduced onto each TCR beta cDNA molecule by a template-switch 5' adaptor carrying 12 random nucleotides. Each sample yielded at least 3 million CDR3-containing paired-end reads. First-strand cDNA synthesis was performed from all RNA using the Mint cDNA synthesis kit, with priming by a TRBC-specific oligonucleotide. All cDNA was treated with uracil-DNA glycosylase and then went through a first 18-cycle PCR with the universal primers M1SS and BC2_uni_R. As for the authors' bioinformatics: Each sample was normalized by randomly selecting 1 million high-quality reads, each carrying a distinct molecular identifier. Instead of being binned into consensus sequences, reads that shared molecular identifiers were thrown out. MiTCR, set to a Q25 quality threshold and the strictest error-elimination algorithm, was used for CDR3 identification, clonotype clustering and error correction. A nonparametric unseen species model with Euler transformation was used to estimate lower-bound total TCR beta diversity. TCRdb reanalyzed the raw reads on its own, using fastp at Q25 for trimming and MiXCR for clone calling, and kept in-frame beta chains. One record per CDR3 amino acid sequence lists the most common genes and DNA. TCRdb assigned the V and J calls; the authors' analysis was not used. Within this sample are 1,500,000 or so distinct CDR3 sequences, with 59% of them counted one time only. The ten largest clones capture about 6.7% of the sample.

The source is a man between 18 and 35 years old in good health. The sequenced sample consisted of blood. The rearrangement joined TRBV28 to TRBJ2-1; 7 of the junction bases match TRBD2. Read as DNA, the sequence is TGTGCCAGCAGTTTAGGGTCCCGACTAGCTAATAATGAGCAGTTCTTC. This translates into CASSLGSRLANNEQFF.